The clone carrying this T cell receptor beta chain was detected once. Combining a sample-barcoded 5' primer with a J-beta primer mix, a second PCR ran for about 7 to 11 cycles. MiXCR, run by TCRdb on the 5' RACE reads, gives a single entry per CDR3 protein. The table shows roughly 1,800,000 distinct CDR3 sequences, with about 49% occurring only once. The CDR3 totals 15 residues. V lost 1 base and J 8 bases, leaving 14 bases between the germline ends. Germline assignment: CDR1 LGHNA and CDR2 YSLEER. These data originate in a study of blood T cells in healthy people across ages. The sample comprised blood. This receptor was identified in a woman aged 35 to 49 in good health. The chain combines TRBV4-3 with TRBJ1-4; D may be TRBD1 (5 bases). The CDR3 sequence is CASSQAARVGEKLFF. CDR3 bases: TGCGCCAGCAGCCAAGCTGCCAGGGTAGGGGAAAAACTGTTTTTT.